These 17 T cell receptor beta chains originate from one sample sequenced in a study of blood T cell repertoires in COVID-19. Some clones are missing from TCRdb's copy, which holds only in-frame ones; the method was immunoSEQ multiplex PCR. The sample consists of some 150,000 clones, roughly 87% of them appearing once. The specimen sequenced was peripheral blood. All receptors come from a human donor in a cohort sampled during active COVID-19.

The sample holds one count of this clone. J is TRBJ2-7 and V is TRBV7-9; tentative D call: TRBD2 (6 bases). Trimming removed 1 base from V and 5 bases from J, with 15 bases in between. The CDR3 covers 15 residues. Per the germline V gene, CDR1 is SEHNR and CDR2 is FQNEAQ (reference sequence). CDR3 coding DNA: TGTGCCAGCAGCTTAGACGGGAGCCCAGAGGACGAGCAGTACTTC. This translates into CASSLDGSPEDEQYF. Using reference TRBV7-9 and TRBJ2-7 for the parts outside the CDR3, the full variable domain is DTGVSQNPRHKITKRGQNVTFRCDPISEHNRLYWYRQTLGQGPEFLTYFQNEAQLEKSRLLSDRFSAERPKGSFSTLEIQRTEQGDSAMYLCASSLDGSPEDEQYFGPGTRLTVT.

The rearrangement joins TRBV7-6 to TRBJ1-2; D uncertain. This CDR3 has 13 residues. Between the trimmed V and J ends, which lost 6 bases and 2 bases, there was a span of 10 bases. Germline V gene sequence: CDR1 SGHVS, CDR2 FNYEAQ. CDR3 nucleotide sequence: TGTGCCAGCAGGATCCCGGGGAACTATGGCTACACCTTC. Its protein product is CASRIPGNYGYTF.

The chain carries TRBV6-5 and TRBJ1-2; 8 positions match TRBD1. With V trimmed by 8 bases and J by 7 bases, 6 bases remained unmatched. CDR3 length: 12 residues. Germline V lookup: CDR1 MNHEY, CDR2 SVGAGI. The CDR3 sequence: CASSQGALGYTF. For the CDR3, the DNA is TGTGCCAGCTCGCAGGGGGCTCTTGGCTACACCTTC.

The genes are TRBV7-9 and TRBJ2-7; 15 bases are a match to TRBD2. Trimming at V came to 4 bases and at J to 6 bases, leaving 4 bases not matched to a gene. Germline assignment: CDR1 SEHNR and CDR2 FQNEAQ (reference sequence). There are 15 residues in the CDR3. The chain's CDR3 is CASSSGLAGGLEQYF. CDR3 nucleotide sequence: TGTGCCAGCAGCTCCGGACTAGCGGGGGGGCTCGAGCAGTACTTC. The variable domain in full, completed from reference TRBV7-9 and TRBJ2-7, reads DTGVSQNPRHKITKRGQNVTFRCDPISEHNRLYWYRQTLGQGPEFLTYFQNEAQLEKSRLLSDRFSAERPKGSFSTLEIQRTEQGDSAMYLCASSSGLAGGLEQYFGPGTRLTVT.

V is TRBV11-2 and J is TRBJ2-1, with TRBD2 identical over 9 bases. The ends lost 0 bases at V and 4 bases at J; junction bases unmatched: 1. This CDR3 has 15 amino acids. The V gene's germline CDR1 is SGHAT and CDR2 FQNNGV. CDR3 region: CASSLESGGYNEQFF. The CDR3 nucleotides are TGTGCCAGCAGCTTAGAAAGCGGGGGGTACAATGAGCAGTTCTTC.

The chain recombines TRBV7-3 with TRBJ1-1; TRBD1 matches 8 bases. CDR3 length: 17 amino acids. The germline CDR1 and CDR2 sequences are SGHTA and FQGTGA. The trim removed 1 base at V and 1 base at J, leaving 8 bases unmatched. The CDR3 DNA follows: TGTGCCAGCAGCTTAAAGACCAACAGGGGGGCGAACACTGAAGCTTTCTTT. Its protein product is CASSLKTNRGANTEAFF.

The CDR3 DNA sequence: TGTGCCAGTAGCTCGACCGGGGATTCCGAGCAGTACTTC. Its translation: CASSSTGDSEQYF. The chain recombines TRBV19 with TRBJ2-7; D may be TRBD2 (5 bases). The germline CDR1 and CDR2 sequences are LNHDA and SQIVND (reference sequence). The CDR3 sequence is 13 residues long. V gave up 6 bases and J gave up 6 bases, with 15 bases separating them.

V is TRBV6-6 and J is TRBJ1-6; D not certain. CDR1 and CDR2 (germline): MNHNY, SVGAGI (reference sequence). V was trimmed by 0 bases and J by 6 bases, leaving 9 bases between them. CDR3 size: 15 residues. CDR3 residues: CASSYSGSSNSPLHF. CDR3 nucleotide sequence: TGTGCCAGCAGTTACTCGGGCAGTTCTAATTCACCCCTCCACTTT.

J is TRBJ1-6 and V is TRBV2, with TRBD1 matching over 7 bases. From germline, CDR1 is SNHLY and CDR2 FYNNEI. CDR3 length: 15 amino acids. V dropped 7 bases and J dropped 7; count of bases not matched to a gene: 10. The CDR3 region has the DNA TGTGCCAGCAACGTTCGACAGGGACGGAATTCACCCCTCCACTTT. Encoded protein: CASNVRQGRNSPLHF.

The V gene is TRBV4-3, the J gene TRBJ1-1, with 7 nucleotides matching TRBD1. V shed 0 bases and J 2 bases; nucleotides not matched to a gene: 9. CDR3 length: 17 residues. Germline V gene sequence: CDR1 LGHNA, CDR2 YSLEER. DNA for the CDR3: TGCGCCAGCAGCCAAGAACGAAGGGGGCAGGCTAACACTGAAGCTTTCTTT. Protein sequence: CASSQERRGQANTEAFF.

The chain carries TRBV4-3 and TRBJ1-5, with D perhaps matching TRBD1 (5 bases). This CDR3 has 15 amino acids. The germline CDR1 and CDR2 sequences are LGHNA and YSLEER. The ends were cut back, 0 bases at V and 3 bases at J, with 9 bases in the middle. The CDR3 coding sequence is TGCGCCAGCAGCCAAGAAATAGGGGCCAATCAGCCCCAGCATTTT. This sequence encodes CASSQEIGANQPQHF.

Here the CDR3 reads CASSIGTVQETQYF. CDR3 coding DNA: TGTGCCAGCAGCATCGGGACAGTTCAAGAGACCCAGTACTTC. The V and J genes are TRBV5-4 and TRBJ2-5; 7 positions match TRBD1. V lost 4 bases and J lost 2; bases outside the gene matches: 5. The CDR3 extends over 14 amino acids. The germline gives CDR1 SGHNT, CDR2 YYREEE (reference sequence).

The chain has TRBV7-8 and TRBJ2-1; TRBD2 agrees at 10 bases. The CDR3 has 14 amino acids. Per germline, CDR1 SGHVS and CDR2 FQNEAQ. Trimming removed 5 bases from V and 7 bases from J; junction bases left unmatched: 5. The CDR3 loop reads CASSQLAGLNEQFF. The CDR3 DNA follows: TGTGCCAGCAGCCAACTAGCGGGGCTTAATGAGCAGTTCTTC.

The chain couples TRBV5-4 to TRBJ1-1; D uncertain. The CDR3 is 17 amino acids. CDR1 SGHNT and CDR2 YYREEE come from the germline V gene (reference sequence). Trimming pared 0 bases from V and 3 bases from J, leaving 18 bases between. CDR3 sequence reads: CASSLDPLRSMDTEAFF. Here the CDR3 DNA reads TGTGCCAGCAGCTTGGACCCCCTGCGTTCGATGGACACTGAAGCTTTCTTT. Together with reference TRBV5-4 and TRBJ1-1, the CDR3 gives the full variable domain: ETGVTQSPTHLIKTRGQQVTLRCSSQSGHNTVSWYQQALGQGPQFIFQYYREEENGRGNFPPRFSGLQFPNYSSELNVNALELDDSALYLCASSLDPLRSMDTEAFFGQGTRLTVV.

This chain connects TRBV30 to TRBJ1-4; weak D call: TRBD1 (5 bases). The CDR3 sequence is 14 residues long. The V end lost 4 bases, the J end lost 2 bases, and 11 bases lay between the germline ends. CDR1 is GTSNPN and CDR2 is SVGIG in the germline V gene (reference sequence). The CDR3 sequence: CAWTKGTTNEKLFF. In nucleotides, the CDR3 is TGTGCCTGGACGAAGGGGACTACTAATGAAAAACTGTTTTTT.

The CDR3 region is CASSLGGIGNYTF. CDR3 sequence (DNA): TGTGCCAGCAGCTTGGGCGGGATAGGGAACTACACCTTC. This rearrangement joins TRBV5-4 to TRBJ1-2; D unclear. The CDR3 is made up of 13 amino acids. Trimming removed 0 bases from V and 10 bases from J, with 13 bases in between. The germline V gene encodes CDR1 SGHNT and CDR2 YYREEE (reference sequence).

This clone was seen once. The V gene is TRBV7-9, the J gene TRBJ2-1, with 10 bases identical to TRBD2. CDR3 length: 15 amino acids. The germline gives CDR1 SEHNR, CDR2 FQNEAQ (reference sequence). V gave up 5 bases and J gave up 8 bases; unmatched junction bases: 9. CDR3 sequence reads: CASSQGLAPLHEQFF. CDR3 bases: TGTGCCAGCAGCCAGGGACTAGCGCCTTTGCATGAGCAGTTCTTC.